This T cell receptor (beta chain) was profiled in a study of CD8+CD57+ T cells in acquired aplastic anemia. TCR beta VDJ combinations and CDR3 sequences were profiled from genomic DNA. TCRdb itself ran the reads through MiXCR, one entry per CDR3 protein. Of over 150,000 distinct CDR3 sequences listed, around 63% are singletons. Trimming shortened V by 0 bases and J by 2 bases, and 20 bases separated the two germline ends. Germline V CDR1 and CDR2: MGHRA, YSYEKL. The CDR3 spans 19 residues. It was patients with CD8+CD57+ cell expansion by flow cytometry who were chosen for sequencing. The sequence came from a human donor with aplastic anemia. Input material: sorted CD4+, CD8+, or CD8+CD57+ T cells (not recorded which) from PBMCs. The rearrangement links TRBV4-1 to TRBJ1-5, with D tentatively TRBD1 (5 bases). CDR3 in amino acids: CASSQDLRGIGARNQPQHF. The CDR3 nucleotides read TGCGCCAGCAGCCAAGATCTTCGGGGGATCGGGGCACGCAATCAGCCCCAGCATTTT.